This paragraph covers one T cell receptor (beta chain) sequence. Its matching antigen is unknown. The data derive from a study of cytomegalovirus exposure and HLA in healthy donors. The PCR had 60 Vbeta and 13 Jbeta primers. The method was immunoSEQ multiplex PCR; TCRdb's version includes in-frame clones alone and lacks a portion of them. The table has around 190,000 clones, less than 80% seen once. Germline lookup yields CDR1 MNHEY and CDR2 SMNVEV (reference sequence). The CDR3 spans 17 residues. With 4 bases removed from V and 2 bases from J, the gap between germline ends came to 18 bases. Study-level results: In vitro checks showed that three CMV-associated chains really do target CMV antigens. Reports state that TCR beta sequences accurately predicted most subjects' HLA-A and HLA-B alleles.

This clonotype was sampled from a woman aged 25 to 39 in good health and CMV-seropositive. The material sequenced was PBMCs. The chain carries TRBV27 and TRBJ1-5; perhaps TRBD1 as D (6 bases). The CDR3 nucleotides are TGTGCCAGCAGTTCCTCACAGGGACCCATGGGCAATCAGCCCCAGCATTTT. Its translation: CASSSSQGPMGNQPQHF.